Sequencing of this T cell receptor beta chain was carried out in a study of technical replicates of blood from a handful of donors (dated by TCRdb to 2016 to 2017). Library preparation used the immunoSEQ multiplex PCR assay. The table comes from immuneACCESS by way of TCRdb, which keeps in-frame sequences with V and J called. Part of the clones is missing from these tables; in studies checked, under half for an unresolved V gene and the rest for unknown reasons. The sample records about 63,000 clones, around 87% of which are singletons. Together, the top ten hold just over 5% of the sample. With regard to this clone: This clone's antigen is unknown. No much larger clonotype is one base removed from it; base qualities were not supplied.

V loses 6 bases, J loses 10 bases, and the germline ends lie 16 bases apart. Reading the germline V gene (reference sequence) gives CDR1 GTSNPN and CDR2 SVGIG. The cysteine opens and the phenylalanine closes a CDR3 of 11 amino acids. Here the CDR3 DNA is all that survives: 33 bases in frame from base 1. Sample: PBMCs. This TCR came from a human donor in good health. Some clones in this sample may be carry-over from other donors' samples. The V and J segments used are TRBV30 and TRBJ2-7; a tentative D match to TRBD2 spans 6 bases. The nucleotide sequence reads TGTGCCTGTTCTGGCGGGACCTCCCAGTACTTC. This is translated as CACSGGTSQYF.